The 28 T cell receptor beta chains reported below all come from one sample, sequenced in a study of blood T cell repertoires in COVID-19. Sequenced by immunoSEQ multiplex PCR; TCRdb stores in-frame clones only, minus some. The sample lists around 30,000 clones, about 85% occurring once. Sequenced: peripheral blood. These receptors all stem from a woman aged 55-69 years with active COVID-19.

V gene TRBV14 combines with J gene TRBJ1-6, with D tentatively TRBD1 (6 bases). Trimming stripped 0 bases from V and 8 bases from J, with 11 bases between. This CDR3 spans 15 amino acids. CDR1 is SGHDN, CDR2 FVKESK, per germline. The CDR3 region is CASSQDQGGYSPLHF. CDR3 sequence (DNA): TGTGCCAGCAGCCAAGATCAAGGGGGTTATTCACCCCTCCACTTT.

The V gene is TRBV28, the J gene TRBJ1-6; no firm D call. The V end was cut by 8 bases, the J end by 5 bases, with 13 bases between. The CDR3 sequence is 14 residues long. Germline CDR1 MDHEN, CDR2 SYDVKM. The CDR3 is CASLLGAHNSPLHF. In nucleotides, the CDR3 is TGTGCCAGCCTGCTCGGAGCCCATAATTCACCCCTCCACTTT.

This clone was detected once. The CDR3 coding sequence is TGTGCCAGCAGCAGAATCCCGGGACAGACGACTGAAGCTTTCTTT. As protein: CASSRIPGQTTEAFF. The V and J genes are TRBV11-1 and TRBJ1-1; 7 bases are shared with TRBD1. Germline values: CDR1 SGHAT, CDR2 FQDESV (reference sequence). The CDR3 is 15 residues long. Germline trimming cut 5 bases from V and 5 bases from J; bases unmatched to any gene: 11.

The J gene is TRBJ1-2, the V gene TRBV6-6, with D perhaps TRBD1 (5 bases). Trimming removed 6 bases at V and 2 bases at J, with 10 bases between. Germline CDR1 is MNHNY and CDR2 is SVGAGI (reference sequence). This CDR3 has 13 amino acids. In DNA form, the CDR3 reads TGTGCCAGCAGCTCAGGGAGGAACTATGGCTACACCTTC. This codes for CASSSGRNYGYTF.

CDR3: CASSFDYRGRNTEAFF. The CDR3 coding sequence is TGTGCCAGCAGCTTTGACTACAGGGGGCGGAACACTGAAGCTTTCTTT. V gene TRBV5-5 combines with J gene TRBJ1-1, with 9 positions matching TRBD1. The CDR3 totals 16 residues. Losses at the gene ends were 2 bases for V and 1 base for J; bases not matched to a gene: 6. Germline V CDR1 and CDR2: SGHKS, YYEKEE (reference sequence).

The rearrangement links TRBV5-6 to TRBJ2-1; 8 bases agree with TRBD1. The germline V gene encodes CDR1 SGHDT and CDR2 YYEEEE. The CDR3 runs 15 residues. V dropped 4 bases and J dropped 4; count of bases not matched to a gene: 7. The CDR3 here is CASSLRDRKYNEQFF. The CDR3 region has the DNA TGTGCCAGCAGCCTCCGGGACAGGAAATACAATGAGCAGTTCTTC.

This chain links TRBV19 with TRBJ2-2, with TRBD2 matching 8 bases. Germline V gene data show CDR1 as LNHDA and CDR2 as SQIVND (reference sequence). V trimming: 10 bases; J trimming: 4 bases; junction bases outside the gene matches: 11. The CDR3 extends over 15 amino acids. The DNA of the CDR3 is TGTGCCACGCGTGGAACTAGCGGACTCACCGGGGAGCTGTTTTTT. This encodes CATRGTSGLTGELFF.

The CDR3 nucleotides are TGTGCCAGCAACGGACAGGACTACGAGCAGTACTTC. Amino acids: CASNGQDYEQYF. The V and J genes are TRBV7-9 and TRBJ2-7; 7 bases line up with TRBD1. V was pared by 7 bases and J by 3 bases, with 3 bases of the junction left unmatched. The CDR3 runs 12 residues. Germline CDR1 is SEHNR and CDR2 is FQNEAQ (reference sequence).

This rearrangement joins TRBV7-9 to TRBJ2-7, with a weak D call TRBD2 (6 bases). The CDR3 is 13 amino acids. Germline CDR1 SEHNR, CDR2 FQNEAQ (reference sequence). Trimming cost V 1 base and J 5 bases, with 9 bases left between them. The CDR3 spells CASSLGGGDEQYF. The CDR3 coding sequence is TGTGCCAGCAGCTTAGGAGGCGGGGACGAGCAGTACTTC. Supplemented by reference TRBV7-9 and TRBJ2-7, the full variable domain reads DTGVSQNPRHKITKRGQNVTFRCDPISEHNRLYWYRQTLGQGPEFLTYFQNEAQLEKSRLLSDRFSAERPKGSFSTLEIQRTEQGDSAMYLCASSLGGGDEQYFGPGTRLTVT.

The CDR3 bases are TGTGCCACCAGTGAAGGGGACACCAACACCGGGGAGCTGTTTTTT. It yields the protein CATSEGDTNTGELFF. The chain has TRBV24-1 and TRBJ2-2, with TRBD1 as a possible D gene (6 bases). Per the germline V gene, CDR1 is KGHDR and CDR2 is SFDVKD. V lost 4 bases and J lost 2, with 10 bases in between. CDR3 length: 15 amino acids.

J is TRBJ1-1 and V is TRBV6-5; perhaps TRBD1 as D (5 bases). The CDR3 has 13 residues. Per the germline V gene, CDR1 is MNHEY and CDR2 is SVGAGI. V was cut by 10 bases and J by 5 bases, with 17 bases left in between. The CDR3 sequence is CATRRVRGTEAFF. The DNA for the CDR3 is TGTGCCACCCGGAGGGTTAGGGGTACTGAAGCTTTCTTT.

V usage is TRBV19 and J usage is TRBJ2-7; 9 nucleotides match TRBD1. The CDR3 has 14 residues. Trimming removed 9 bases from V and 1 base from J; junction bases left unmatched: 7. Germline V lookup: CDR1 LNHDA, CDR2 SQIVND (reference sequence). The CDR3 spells CASRQGQGSYEQYF. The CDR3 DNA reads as TGTGCCAGCCGACAGGGACAGGGATCCTACGAGCAGTACTTC. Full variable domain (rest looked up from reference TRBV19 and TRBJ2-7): DGGITQSPKYLFRKEGQNVTLSCEQNLNHDAMYWYRQDPGQGLRLIYYSQIVNDFQKGDIAEGYSVSREKKESFPLTVTSAQKNPTAFYLCASRQGQGSYEQYFGPGTRLTVT.

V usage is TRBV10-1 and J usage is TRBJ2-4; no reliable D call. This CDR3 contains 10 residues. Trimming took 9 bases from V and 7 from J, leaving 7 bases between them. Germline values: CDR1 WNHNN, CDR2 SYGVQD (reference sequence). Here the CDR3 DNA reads TGCGCCAGAAGCAGGAACATTCAGTACTTC. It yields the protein CARSRNIQYF.

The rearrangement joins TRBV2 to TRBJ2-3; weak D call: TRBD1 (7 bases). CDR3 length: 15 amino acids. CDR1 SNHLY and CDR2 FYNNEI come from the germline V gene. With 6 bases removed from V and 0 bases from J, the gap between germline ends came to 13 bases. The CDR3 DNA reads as TGTGCCAGCAGGGAGCAGGGGGGTAGCACAGATACGCAGTATTTT. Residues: CASREQGGSTDTQYF.

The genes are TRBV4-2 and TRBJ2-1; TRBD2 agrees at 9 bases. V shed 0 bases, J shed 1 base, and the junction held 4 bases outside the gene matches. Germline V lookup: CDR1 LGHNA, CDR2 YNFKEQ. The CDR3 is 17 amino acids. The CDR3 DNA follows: TGTGCCAGCAGCCAAGATGCGACTAGCGGATCCTACAATGAGCAGTTCTTC. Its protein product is CASSQDATSGSYNEQFF.

This CDR3 reads CASSQGPQGGETQYF. The CDR3 DNA reads TGTGCCAGCAGCCAAGGGCCGCAGGGCGGAGAGACCCAGTACTTC. The chain joins TRBV4-2 to TRBJ2-5; a possible D gene is TRBD1 (5 bases). The CDR3 loop spans 15 amino acids. Germline V gene data show CDR1 as LGHNA and CDR2 as YNFKEQ. The V and J ends lost 1 base and 4 bases respectively, with 13 bases between them.

CDR3 region: CASSQERRGNTEAFF. DNA for the CDR3: TGCGCCAGCAGCCAAGAGAGAAGGGGCAACACTGAAGCTTTCTTT. The J gene is TRBJ1-1, the V gene TRBV4-1, with TRBD1 as a possible D gene (5 bases). V dropped 0 bases and J dropped 2 bases, with 10 bases sitting between them. CDR3 size: 15 residues. Germline V gene sequence: CDR1 MGHRA, CDR2 YSYEKL.

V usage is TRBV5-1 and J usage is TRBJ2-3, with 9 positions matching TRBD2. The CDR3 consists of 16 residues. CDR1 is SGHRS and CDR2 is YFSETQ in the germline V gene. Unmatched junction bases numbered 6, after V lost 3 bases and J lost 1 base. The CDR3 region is CASSSFAGGGTDTQYF. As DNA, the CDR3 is TGCGCCAGCAGCTCCTTCGCGGGGGGGGGCACAGATACGCAGTATTTT. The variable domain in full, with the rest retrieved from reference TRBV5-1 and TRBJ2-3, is KAGVTQTPRYLIKTRGQQVTLSCSPISGHRSVSWYQQTPGQGLQFLFEYFSETQRNKGNFPGRFSGRQFSNSRSEMNVSTLELGDSALYLCASSSFAGGGTDTQYFGPGTRLTVL.

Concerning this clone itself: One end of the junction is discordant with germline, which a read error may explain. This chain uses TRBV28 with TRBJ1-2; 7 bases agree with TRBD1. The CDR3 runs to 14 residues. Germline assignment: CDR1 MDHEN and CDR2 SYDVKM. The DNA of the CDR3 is TGTGCCAGCGGTTTACGTGGACAGGTCTATGGCTACACCTTC. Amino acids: CASGLRGQVYGYTF.

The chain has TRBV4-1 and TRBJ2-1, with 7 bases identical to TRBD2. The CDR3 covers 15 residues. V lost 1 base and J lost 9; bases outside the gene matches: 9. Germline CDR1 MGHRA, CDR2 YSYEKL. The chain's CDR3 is CASSQGVAGRVEQFF. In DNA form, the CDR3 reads TGCGCCAGCAGCCAAGGGGTAGCGGGTAGGGTTGAGCAGTTCTTC.

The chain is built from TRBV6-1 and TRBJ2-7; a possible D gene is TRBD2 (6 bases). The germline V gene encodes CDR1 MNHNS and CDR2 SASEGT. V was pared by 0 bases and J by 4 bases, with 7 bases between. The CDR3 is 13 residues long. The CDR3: CASSEAEGYEQYF. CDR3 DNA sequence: TGTGCCAGCAGTGAAGCGGAGGGGTACGAGCAGTACTTC.

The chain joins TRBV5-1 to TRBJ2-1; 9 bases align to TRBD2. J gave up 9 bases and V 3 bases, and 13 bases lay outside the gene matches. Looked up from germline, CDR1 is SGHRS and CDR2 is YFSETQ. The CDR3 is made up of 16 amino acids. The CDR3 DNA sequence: TGCGCCAGCAGCTCATCGACTAGCGGCCTAAGGGGTGAGCAGTTCTTC. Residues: CASSSSTSGLRGEQFF.

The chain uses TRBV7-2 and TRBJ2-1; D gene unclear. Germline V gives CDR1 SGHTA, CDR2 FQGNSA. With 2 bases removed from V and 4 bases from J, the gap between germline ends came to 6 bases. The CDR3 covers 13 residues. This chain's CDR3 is CASSLSAYNEQFF. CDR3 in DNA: TGTGCCAGCAGCTTATCAGCGTACAATGAGCAGTTCTTC.

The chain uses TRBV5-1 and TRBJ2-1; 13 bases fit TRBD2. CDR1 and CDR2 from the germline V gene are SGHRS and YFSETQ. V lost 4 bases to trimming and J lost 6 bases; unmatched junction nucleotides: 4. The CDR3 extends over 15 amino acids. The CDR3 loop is CASSAGTSGANEQFF. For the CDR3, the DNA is TGCGCCAGCAGCGCCGGGACTAGCGGGGCCAATGAGCAGTTCTTC. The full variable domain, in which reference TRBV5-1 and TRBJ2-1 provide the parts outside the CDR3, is KAGVTQTPRYLIKTRGQQVTLSCSPISGHRSVSWYQQTPGQGLQFLFEYFSETQRNKGNFPGRFSGRQFSNSRSEMNVSTLELGDSALYLCASSAGTSGANEQFFGPGTRLTVL.

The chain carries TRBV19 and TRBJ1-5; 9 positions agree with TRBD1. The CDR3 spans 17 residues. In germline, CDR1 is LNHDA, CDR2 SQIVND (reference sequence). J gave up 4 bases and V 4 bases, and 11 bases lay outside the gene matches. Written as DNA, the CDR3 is TGTGCCAGTAGTAGGGGGACAGGGAGCATCAGGAATCAGCCCCAGCATTTT. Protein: CASSRGTGSIRNQPQHF.

The CDR3 DNA is TGTGCCAGCAGCTCCGACAGGGCTCTCCGCTACGAGCAGTACTTC. Encoded protein: CASSSDRALRYEQYF. The V and J genes are TRBV5-5 and TRBJ2-7; 7 positions match TRBD1. This CDR3 comprises 15 residues. The germline V gene encodes CDR1 SGHKS and CDR2 YYEKEE (reference sequence). The V segment lost 3 bases and the J segment 3 bases; nucleotides outside the gene matches: 9.

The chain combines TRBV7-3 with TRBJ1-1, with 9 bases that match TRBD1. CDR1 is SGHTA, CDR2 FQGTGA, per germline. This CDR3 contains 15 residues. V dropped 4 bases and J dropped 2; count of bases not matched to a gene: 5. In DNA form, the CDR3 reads TGTGCCAGCAGCTCACAGGGGGCGGTAAACACTGAAGCTTTCTTT. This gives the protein CASSSQGAVNTEAFF. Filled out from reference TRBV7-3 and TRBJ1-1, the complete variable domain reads GAGVSQTPSNKVTEKGKYVELRCDPISGHTALYWYRQSLGQGPEFLIYFQGTGAADDSGLPNDRFFAVRPEGSVSTLKIQRTERGDSAVYLCASSSQGAVNTEAFFGQGTRLTVV.

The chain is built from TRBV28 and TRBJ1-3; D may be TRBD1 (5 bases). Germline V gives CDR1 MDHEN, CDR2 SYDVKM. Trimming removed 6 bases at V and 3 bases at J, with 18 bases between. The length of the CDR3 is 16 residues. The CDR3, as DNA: TGTGCCAGCAGCTCTTACTTCGTCAGGGTTGGAAACACCATATATTTT. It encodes CASSSYFVRVGNTIYF.